Shown below are 12 T cell receptor beta chains from a single sample sequenced in a study of Ad26.COV2.S vaccination and SARS-CoV-2 variants. Repertoires were generated with immunoSEQ multiplex PCR, while TCRdb's copy carries only in-frame clones and drops some. The sample holds approximately 350,000 clones; approximately 83% are singletons and the top ten take 7% to 9.5%. Treatment indicated: roughly 19 received Ad26.COV2.S at low or high dose, single or two shots; roughly five received placebo; per-sample allocation not given. Sampling was performed 63 days after the first vaccine or placebo injection. The specimen was peripheral blood, collected in a trial of Ad26.COV2.S vaccine versus placebo. All receptors derive from a person between 18 and 60 years old who received the Ad26.COV2.S COVID-19 vaccine or a placebo.

The genes are TRBV6-5 and TRBJ2-7, with D uncertain. The CDR3 loop spans 14 amino acids. Germline-derived CDR1 and CDR2 are MNHEY and SVGAGI. V was cut by 0 bases and J by 2 bases, with 8 bases left in between. DNA of the CDR3: TGTGCCAGCAGTTACTCGGACGGAGCCTACGAGCAGTACTTC. It encodes CASSYSDGAYEQYF.

The rearrangement links TRBV9 to TRBJ2-3, with no clear D. Looked up from germline, CDR1 is SGDLS and CDR2 is YYNGEE. Trimming cost V 0 bases and J 3 bases, with 8 bases left between them. CDR3 length: 14 residues. The CDR3 here is CASSVVPGTDTQYF. For the CDR3, the DNA is TGTGCCAGCAGCGTAGTACCCGGGACAGATACGCAGTATTTT.

V gene TRBV5-1 combines with J gene TRBJ1-4, with D possibly matching TRBD1 (6 bases). Trimming removed 4 bases from V and 8 bases from J, with 18 bases in between. This CDR3 has 15 amino acids. The germline V gene encodes CDR1 SGHRS and CDR2 YFSETQ. The CDR3 sequence: CASSTLGGAVEKLFF. CDR3 DNA sequence: TGCGCCAGCAGCACCCTAGGGGGAGCGGTGGAAAAACTGTTTTTT.

The chain carries TRBV3-1 (or the pseudogene TRBV3-2) and TRBJ2-7; TRBD2 might be the D (5 bases). V gave up 2 bases and J gave up 0 bases, with 5 bases separating them. The germline V gene has CDR1 LGHDT and CDR2 YNNKEL (reference sequence). The CDR3 length is 13 residues. This chain's CDR3 is CASSQRGSYEQYF. CDR3 nucleotide sequence: TGTGCCAGCAGCCAACGGGGCTCCTACGAGCAGTACTTC.

The chain is built from TRBV9 and TRBJ2-2, with unresolved D. The CDR3 covers 13 residues. Germline V gives CDR1 SGDLS, CDR2 YYNGEE. Trimming took 1 base from V and 6 from J, leaving 7 bases between them. The CDR3 spells CASSVQPAGELFF. The CDR3 bases are TGTGCCAGCAGCGTACAGCCGGCCGGGGAGCTGTTTTTT.

The rearrangement links TRBV14 to TRBJ2-7; D possibly corresponds to TRBD1 (6 bases). The length of the CDR3 is 18 residues. Per the germline V gene, CDR1 is SGHDN and CDR2 is FVKESK. The ends were cut back, 4 bases at V and 0 bases at J, with 22 bases in the middle. CDR3 region: CASSPKFGQPADSYEQYF. The CDR3 nucleotides read TGTGCCAGCAGCCCGAAATTCGGACAGCCAGCTGACTCCTACGAGCAGTACTTC.

This clone was detected once. The V call is TRBV6-5, the J call TRBJ2-7; 8 nucleotides align to TRBD2. Unmatched junction bases numbered 7, after V lost 7 bases and J lost 2 bases. CDR3 length: 14 residues. Germline V lookup: CDR1 MNHEY, CDR2 SVGAGI. The CDR3, as DNA: TGTGCCAGCACCTCGACTAGCGCCACCTACGAGCAGTACTTC. It codes for CASTSTSATYEQYF.

This clone has a single count. The chain couples TRBV12-3 or TRBV12-4 to TRBJ1-1; unclear D gene. The CDR3 has 13 amino acids. The germline V and J ends were trimmed by 8 bases and 11 bases, with 21 bases remaining between them. The CDR3: CASRRMGQAVAFF. Written as DNA, the CDR3 is TGTGCCAGCCGTCGTATGGGTCAGGCCGTGGCTTTCTTT.

This clone appeared a single time. This chain uses TRBV11-2 with TRBJ2-7, with TRBD1 identical over 12 bases. Germline CDR1 SGHAT, CDR2 FQNNGV. With 5 bases clipped from V and 3 bases from J, the junction kept 8 bases outside the gene matches. The CDR3 runs to 16 residues. CDR3 region: CASSRTGTGGFYEQYF. The DNA of the CDR3 is TGTGCCAGCAGCCGTACCGGGACAGGGGGCTTCTACGAGCAGTACTTC.

The chain uses TRBV7-8 and TRBJ1-1, with D maybe TRBD1 (5 bases). This CDR3 region has 16 residues. CDR1 is SGHVS, CDR2 FQNEAQ, per germline. V lost 4 bases to trimming and J lost 4 bases, with 19 bases between them. This CDR3 is CASSYRRASPATEAFF. CDR3 DNA: TGTGCCAGCAGCTACCGCAGGGCGAGTCCCGCCACTGAAGCTTTCTTT.

The chain employs TRBV7-2 and TRBJ1-6; possibly TRBD1 for D (5 bases). V gave up 3 bases and J gave up 10 bases, with 19 bases separating them. CDR3 length: 16 residues. Germline CDR1 and CDR2: SGHTA and FQGNSA. DNA for the CDR3: TGTGCCAGCAGCTTTTTAGCACACTCCCCAGGGTCACCCCTCCACTTT. This translates into CASSFLAHSPGSPLHF.

The chain uses TRBV5-1 and TRBJ2-1; D may match TRBD1 or TRBD2 (6 bases each). CDR1 and CDR2 (germline): SGHRS, YFSETQ. Deletions cut 1 base from V and 8 bases from J, with 10 bases between. This CDR3 is 13 amino acids long. The CDR3 region is CASSLSGGHEQFF. The CDR3 DNA is TGCGCCAGCAGCTTGTCTGGGGGGCATGAGCAGTTCTTC.